The 9 T cell receptor beta chains below all came from one sample that was sequenced in a study of T-cell memory formation after mild COVID-19. TCRdb redid the calling of the 5' RACE reads with MiXCR, one entry per CDR3 protein. The sample has approximately 500,000 distinct CDR3 sequences; around a quarter are singletons. Sequencing was performed on PBMCs or a T cell subset sorted from them (not recorded which). All receptors derive from an adult woman who had mild COVID-19 (a few samples of this study predate the infection). Cell type and time point are not known.

This clonotype turned up a few times. This rearrangement joins TRBV29-1 to TRBJ2-5; a weak D match, TRBD1 (5 bases). The CDR3 has 13 residues. The germline gives CDR1 SQVTM, CDR2 ANQGSEA. V shed 2 bases and J shed 2 bases, with 9 bases lying between them. The CDR3 DNA is TGCAGCGTTGAAAGGACACGACAAGAGACCCAGTACTTC. Protein sequence: CSVERTRQETQYF.

The V gene is TRBV9, the J gene TRBJ2-5; TRBD2 agrees at 8 bases. Germline trimming cut 4 bases from V and 3 bases from J; bases unmatched to any gene: 5. From germline, CDR1 is SGDLS and CDR2 YYNGEE. The CDR3 has 14 amino acids. The CDR3 loop is CASSTPGGKETQYF. The CDR3, as DNA: TGTGCCAGCAGCACACCGGGGGGGAAAGAGACCCAGTACTTC.

The rearrangement uses TRBV3-1 and TRBJ2-7; 11 bases align to TRBD2. The germline V gene encodes CDR1 LGHDT and CDR2 YNNKEL (reference sequence). The J segment lost 1 base and the V segment lost 3 bases, leaving 2 bases of the junction unmatched. This CDR3 comprises 15 residues. DNA of the CDR3: TGTGCCAGCAGCCACCGACTAGCGGGATCCTACGAGCAGTACTTC. Its translation is CASSHRLAGSYEQYF.

The rearrangement uses TRBV6-2 or TRBV6-3 and TRBJ2-7; D remains ambiguous. Germline V lookup: CDR1 MNHEY, CDR2 SVGEGT. Trimming shortened V by 4 bases and J by 0 bases, and 16 bases separated the two germline ends. This CDR3 region has 16 residues. CDR3 coding DNA: TGTGCCAGCAGTTCCCTTACGAGGTCTCCCTCCTACGAGCAGTACTTC. Its translation: CASSSLTRSPSYEQYF.

This clonotype has more than one count but fewer than ten. The chain links TRBV5-1 to TRBJ2-1; 9 bases align to TRBD2. The germline V gene encodes CDR1 SGHRS and CDR2 YFSETQ. This CDR3 spans 17 amino acids. Unmatched junction bases numbered 6, after V lost 1 base and J lost 1 base. The CDR3 region has the DNA TGCGCCAGCAGCTTGTCTGCGGGAGGGTTTTCCTACAATGAGCAGTTCTTC. Translated, it gives CASSLSAGGFSYNEQFF.

The CDR3 protein is CASSAPPGHSQETQYF. The CDR3 DNA reads as TGTGCCAGCAGCGCCCCCCCGGGACACTCCCAAGAGACCCAGTACTTC. The chain recombines TRBV7-9 with TRBJ2-5; the D gene is possibly TRBD1 (6 bases). Germline values: CDR1 SEHNR, CDR2 FQNEAQ (reference sequence). The V end was cut by 5 bases, the J end by 1 base, with 17 bases between. The CDR3 consists of 16 residues.

The V and J genes are TRBV6-5 and TRBJ2-7, with a tentative D call TRBD2 (6 bases). Germline V gene sequence: CDR1 MNHEY, CDR2 SVGAGI. Trimming pared 0 bases from V and 4 bases from J, leaving 16 bases between. The CDR3 has 16 amino acids. The CDR3 loop reads CASSYSIREAGYEQYF. In DNA, the CDR3 is TGTGCCAGCAGTTACTCGATACGAGAGGCGGGATACGAGCAGTACTTC.

CDR3 sequence (DNA): TGCGCCAGCAGCCGTACCGGGACTCTCACCGGGGAGCTGTTTTTT. Amino acids: CASSRTGTLTGELFF. The chain employs TRBV5-1 and TRBJ2-2, with D possibly being TRBD2 (6 bases). Trimming cost V 4 bases and J 4 bases, with 14 bases left between them. This CDR3 has 15 amino acids. The germline CDR1 and CDR2 sequences are SGHRS and YFSETQ. Full variable domain (remainder filled in from reference TRBV5-1 and TRBJ2-2): KAGVTQTPRYLIKTRGQQVTLSCSPISGHRSVSWYQQTPGQGLQFLFEYFSETQRNKGNFPGRFSGRQFSNSRSEMNVSTLELGDSALYLCASSRTGTLTGELFFGEGSRLTVL.

This clonotype was seen a handful of times. J is TRBJ1-1 and V is TRBV7-8; weak D call: TRBD1 (6 bases). Germline V gives CDR1 SGHVS, CDR2 FQNEAQ. The CDR3 is 14 residues long. Trimming stripped 7 bases from V and 0 bases from J, with 12 bases between. The CDR3 reads CASTWGALNTEAFF. The CDR3 bases are TGTGCCAGCACATGGGGGGCCCTGAACACTGAAGCTTTCTTT.